This is a list of T cell receptor beta chains from one sample in a study of early T cells in non-severe SARS-CoV-2 infection. TCRdb itself ran the 5' RACE reads through MiXCR, one entry per CDR3 protein. The table lists nearly 70,000 distinct CDR3 sequences, about 4.9% of them singletons. The material was whole blood, obtained at baseline. These TCRs come from an adult who was a healthcare worker with PCR-confirmed SARS-CoV-2 infection or an uninfected control (not recorded which). The donor label of this sample is uncertain. Each CDR3 is given with its conserved first and last residue. The order of the fields is J gene, V gene, D gene, clone size, CDR3 DNA, CDR3 protein. D genes are given only for firm matches. A clone size is listed for some rows: how often the clone was seen (once, few, many), or a class if it is expanded.

J: TRBJ1-1
V: TRBV12-3/TRBV12-4
D: -
size: many
DNA: TGTGCCAGCAGCTCCGTCCGGACTTCCTACGCTGAAGCTTTCTTT
CDR3: CASSSVRTSYAEAFF

J: TRBJ2-7
V: TRBV7-2
D: TRBD2
size: -
DNA: TGTGCCAGCAGCCCTCCGGGACTAGCGGGGTTCGAGCAGTACTTC
CDR3: CASSPPGLAGFEQYF

J: TRBJ1-4
V: TRBV10-3
D: TRBD1
size: -
DNA: TGTGCCATCAGTGGGGGACAGGGCAATGAAAAACTGTTTTTT
CDR3: CAISGGQGNEKLFF

J: TRBJ2-1
V: TRBV29-1
D: -
size: many
DNA: TGCAGCGTTGAGGTCCGTCTCCAAGGGTTCGAGCAGTTCTTC
CDR3: CSVEVRLQGFEQFF

J: TRBJ2-2
V: TRBV14
D: -
size: few
DNA: TGTGCCAGCAGCCACAGACGGAGCCGAGACACGAACACCGGGGAGCTGTTTTTT
CDR3: CASSHRRSRDTNTGELFF

J: TRBJ1-4
V: TRBV20-1
D: -
size: many
DNA: TGCAGTGCTAGAGATGGTCAGGGTGGAAATGAAAAACTGTTTTTT
CDR3: CSARDGQGGNEKLFF

J: TRBJ2-7
V: TRBV6-2/TRBV6-3
D: -
size: few
DNA: TGTGCCAGCAGTTCTCCAGGGGTCTACGAGCAGTACTTC
CDR3: CASSSPGVYEQYF

J: TRBJ2-7
V: TRBV12-3/TRBV12-4
D: -
size: -
DNA: TGTGCCAGCAGTCGCGGTGCGGACGAGCAGTACTTC
CDR3: CASSRGADEQYF

J: TRBJ2-2
V: TRBV6-5
D: TRBD1
size: many
DNA: TGTGCCAGCAGTGGACAGGGATGGGGAGGTGACACCGGGGAGCTGTTTTTT
CDR3: CASSGQGWGGDTGELFF

J: TRBJ2-7
V: TRBV4-3
D: -
size: many
DNA: TGCGCCAGCAGCCATCTCTTCAGGACCCTTCTTTTAAAGTACTTC
CDR3: CASSHLFRTLLLKYF

J: TRBJ1-5
V: TRBV7-8
D: -
size: -
DNA: TGTGCCAGCAGCTTCGGCAGCAGTACATATAGCAATCAGCCCCAGCATTTT
CDR3: CASSFGSSTYSNQPQHF

J: TRBJ2-2
V: TRBV7-2
D: -
size: many
DNA: TGTGCCAGCAGGCCCTCTAGGGGCACCGGGGAGCTGTTTTTT
CDR3: CASRPSRGTGELFF

J: TRBJ1-1
V: TRBV7-9
D: -
size: many
DNA: TGTGCCAGCAGCCGGGGAGGGCAGGTAAACACTGAAGCTTTCTTT
CDR3: CASSRGGQVNTEAFF

J: TRBJ1-4
V: TRBV27
D: -
size: -
DNA: TGTGCCAGCAGTCCGGGACTGAACATAGACGAAAAACTGTTTTTT
CDR3: CASSPGLNIDEKLFF

J: TRBJ1-5
V: TRBV18
D: -
size: -
DNA: TGTGCCAGCTCACCACCTCTTACAGGGTTACATAGCAATCAGCCCCAGCATTTT
CDR3: CASSPPLTGLHSNQPQHF

J: TRBJ2-1
V: TRBV12-3/TRBV12-4
D: TRBD2
size: -
DNA: TGTGCCAGCAGTTTAAGGGGGGGACTAGCGGAACACAATGAGCAGTTCTTC
CDR3: CASSLRGGLAEHNEQFF

J: TRBJ1-6
V: TRBV7-6
D: -
size: many
DNA: TGTGCCAGCAGCCCCCCTCCGGGATCAGCAAATTCACCCCTCCACTTT
CDR3: CASSPPPGSANSPLHF

J: TRBJ2-2
V: TRBV7-2
D: TRBD1
size: few
DNA: TGTGCCAGCAGCTTCAGACAGGGGGCCGGGGAGCTGTTTTTT
CDR3: CASSFRQGAGELFF

J: TRBJ1-1
V: TRBV6-5
D: -
size: few
DNA: TGTGCCAGCAGTTACTCGACTAAGGGAAGAAGCGAAGCTTTCTTT
CDR3: CASSYSTKGRSEAFF

J: TRBJ1-1
V: TRBV5-1
D: TRBD1
size: -
DNA: TGCGCCAGCAGCTTGGGTGGAGGGGGCGGCACTGAAGCTTTCTTT
CDR3: CASSLGGGGGTEAFF

J: TRBJ2-1
V: TRBV11-2
D: -
size: many
DNA: TGTGCCAGCAGCGCCCCCTCTCAAAAGCGAGTATACAATGAGCAGTTCTTC
CDR3: CASSAPSQKRVYNEQFF

J: TRBJ1-4
V: TRBV10-2
D: -
size: few
DNA: TGCGCCAGCGGGGACGTTGGGAAAAAACTGTTTTTT
CDR3: CASGDVGKKLFF

J: TRBJ1-1
V: TRBV11-2
D: -
size: many
DNA: TGTGCCAGCAGCACGGATCTGGGGGACACTGAAGCTTTCTTT
CDR3: CASSTDLGDTEAFF

J: TRBJ1-6
V: TRBV28
D: TRBD1
size: many
DNA: TGTGCCAGCAGTTCCCGACAGGGAAGGAATTCACCCCTCCACTTT
CDR3: CASSSRQGRNSPLHF

J: TRBJ2-2
V: TRBV9
D: -
size: -
DNA: TGTGCCAGCAGCGTCGGGGGCTTGTTAACCGGGGAGCTGTTTTTT
CDR3: CASSVGGLLTGELFF

J: TRBJ2-1
V: TRBV4-3
D: -
size: many
DNA: TGCGCCAGCAGCCAAGAAGGCGGGCTAAGCTCCTACAATGAGCAGTTCTTC
CDR3: CASSQEGGLSSYNEQFF

J: TRBJ2-6
V: TRBV19
D: -
size: -
DNA: TGTGCCAGTAGTATTCCCGGCAGGGTATCGACTGGGGCCAACGTCCTGACTTTC
CDR3: CASSIPGRVSTGANVLTF

J: TRBJ2-1
V: TRBV6-2/TRBV6-3
D: -
size: many
DNA: TGTGCCAGCAGCCACCAATTCTATGAGCAGTTCTTC
CDR3: CASSHQFYEQFF

J: TRBJ2-7
V: TRBV4-1
D: TRBD2
size: -
DNA: TGCGCCAGCAGCCAAAGCGGGACTAGCGGGGCGTACGAGCAGTACTTC
CDR3: CASSQSGTSGAYEQYF

J: TRBJ2-3
V: TRBV5-8
D: -
size: -
DNA: TGTGCCAGCGGACCCGGGTTGTCTAGCAAGCATTTT
CDR3: CASGPGLSSKHF

J: TRBJ1-5
V: TRBV18
D: TRBD1
size: few
DNA: TGTGCCAGCTCACCAGGGACAGGGACCGGTCAGCATTTT
CDR3: CASSPGTGTGQHF

J: TRBJ2-3
V: TRBV5-8
D: -
size: many
DNA: TGTGCCAGCAGTTTCGGGACTCAGACTAGCACAGATACGCAGTATTTT
CDR3: CASSFGTQTSTDTQYF

J: TRBJ2-6
V: TRBV18
D: TRBD1
size: -
DNA: TGTGCCAGCTCACCACGGGACAGGGGCTCTGGGGCCAACGTCCTGACTTTC
CDR3: CASSPRDRGSGANVLTF

J: TRBJ1-2
V: TRBV27
D: TRBD1
size: few
DNA: TGTGCCAGCAGTCCTCTAGGGGGCCTTAACTATGGCTACACCTTC
CDR3: CASSPLGGLNYGYTF

J: TRBJ2-3
V: TRBV20-1
D: -
size: many
DNA: TGCAGTGCTACCCAGGGTTCAGATACGCAGTATTTT
CDR3: CSATQGSDTQYF

J: TRBJ2-7
V: TRBV27
D: -
size: once
DNA: TGTGTCAGCAATCCGGGGTTAGCTCCCTACGAGCAGTACTTC
CDR3: CVSNPGLAPYEQYF

J: TRBJ2-7
V: TRBV7-9
D: TRBD1
size: few
DNA: TGTGCCAGCAGCTTAACAGGGGTCCCTTACGAGCAGTACTTC
CDR3: CASSLTGVPYEQYF

J: TRBJ1-3
V: TRBV30
D: -
size: many
DNA: TGTGCCTGGAGTGTACAATGGTGGGGGAGAAGAAACACCATATATTTT
CDR3: CAWSVQWWGRRNTIYF

J: TRBJ2-5
V: TRBV4-3
D: -
size: many
DNA: TGCGCCAGCAGCCTCAGTCCGAGACAGCAAGAGACCCAGTACTTC
CDR3: CASSLSPRQQETQYF

J: TRBJ2-3
V: TRBV12-5
D: -
size: many
DNA: TGTGCTAGTGGTTTGGTACCGGGACTCGGCACAGATACGCAGTATTTT
CDR3: CASGLVPGLGTDTQYF